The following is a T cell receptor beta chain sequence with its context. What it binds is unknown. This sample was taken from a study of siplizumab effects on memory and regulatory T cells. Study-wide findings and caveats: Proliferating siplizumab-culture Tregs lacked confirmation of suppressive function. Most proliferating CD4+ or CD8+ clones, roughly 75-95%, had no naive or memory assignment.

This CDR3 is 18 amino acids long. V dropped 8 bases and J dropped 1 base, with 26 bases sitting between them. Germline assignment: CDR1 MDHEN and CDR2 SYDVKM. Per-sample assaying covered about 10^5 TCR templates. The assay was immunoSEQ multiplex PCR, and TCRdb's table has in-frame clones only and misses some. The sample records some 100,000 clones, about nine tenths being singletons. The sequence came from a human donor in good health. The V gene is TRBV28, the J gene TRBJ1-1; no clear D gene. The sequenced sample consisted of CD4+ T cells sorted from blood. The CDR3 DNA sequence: TGTGCCAGCGCCAAAAAGAGAGGTATGGTGGGTTGGAACACTGAAGCTTTCTTT. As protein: CASAKKRGMVGWNTEAFF.